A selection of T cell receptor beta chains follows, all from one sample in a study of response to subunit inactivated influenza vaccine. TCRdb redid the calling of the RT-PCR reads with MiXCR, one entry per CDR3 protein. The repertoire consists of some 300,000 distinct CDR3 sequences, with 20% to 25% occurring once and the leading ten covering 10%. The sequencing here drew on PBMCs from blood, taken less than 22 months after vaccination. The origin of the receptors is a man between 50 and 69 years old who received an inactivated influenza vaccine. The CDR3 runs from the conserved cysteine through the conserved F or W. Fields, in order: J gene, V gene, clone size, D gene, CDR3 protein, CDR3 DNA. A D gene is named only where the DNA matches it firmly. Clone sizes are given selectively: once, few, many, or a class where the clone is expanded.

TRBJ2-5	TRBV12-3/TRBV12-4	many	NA	CASSFRAQETQYF	TGTGCCAGCAGTTTCAGGGCCCAAGAGACCCAGTACTTC
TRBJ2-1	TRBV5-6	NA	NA	CASSPSRGNEQFF	TGTGCCAGCAGCCCCTCTAGGGGGAATGAGCAGTTCTTC
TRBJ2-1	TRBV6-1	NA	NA	CASRSTVSNEQFF	TGTGCCAGCAGGTCGACAGTCTCCAATGAGCAGTTCTTC
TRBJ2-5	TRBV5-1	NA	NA	CASSSERGETQYF	TGCGCCAGCAGCTCGGAGAGGGGAGAGACCCAGTACTTC
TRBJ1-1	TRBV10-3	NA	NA	CAIRVGGTEAFF	TGTGCCATCAGAGTTGGGGGAACTGAAGCTTTCTTT
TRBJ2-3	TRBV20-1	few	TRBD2	CSPTGLAGGSTDTQYF	TGCAGCCCTACAGGGCTAGCGGGTGGGAGCACAGATACGCAGTATTTT
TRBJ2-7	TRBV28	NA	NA	CASSGPAGLYEQYF	TGTGCCAGCAGTGGGCCGGCGGGGCTCTACGAGCAGTACTTC
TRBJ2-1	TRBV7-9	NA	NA	CASCLWGNEQFF	TGTGCCAGCTGCCTTTGGGGGAATGAGCAGTTCTTC
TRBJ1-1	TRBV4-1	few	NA	CASSNYSTPIEAFF	TGCGCCAGCAGCAACTACAGTACCCCTATCGAAGCTTTCTTT
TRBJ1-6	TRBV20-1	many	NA	CSASLGNSPLHF	TGCAGTGCTAGTTTAGGGAATTCACCCCTCCACTTT
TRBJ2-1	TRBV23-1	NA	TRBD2	CASSQQRPGTSGRGNEQFF	TGCGCCAGCAGTCAACAACGCCCCGGGACTAGCGGGAGAGGGAATGAGCAGTTCTTC
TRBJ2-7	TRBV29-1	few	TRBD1	CSVSGTDHYEQYF	TGCAGCGTATCAGGGACAGATCACTACGAGCAGTACTTC
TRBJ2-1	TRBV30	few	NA	CAWSVLGSSYNEQFF	TGTGCCTGGAGTGTACTGGGAAGCTCCTACAATGAGCAGTTCTTC
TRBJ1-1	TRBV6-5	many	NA	CASSYEGRAFF	TGTGCCAGCAGTTACGAGGGGAGAGCTTTCTTT
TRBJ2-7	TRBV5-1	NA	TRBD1	CASSFGMGQISYEQYF	TGCGCCAGCAGCTTTGGGATGGGACAGATATCCTACGAGCAGTACTTC
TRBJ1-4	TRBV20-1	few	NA	CSARGAEKLFF	TGCAGTGCTAGGGGGGCCGAAAAACTGTTTTTT
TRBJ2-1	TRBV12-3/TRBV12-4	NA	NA	CASSLSSAAYNEQFF	TGTGCCAGCAGTTTGTCTAGCGCCGCCTACAATGAGCAGTTCTTC
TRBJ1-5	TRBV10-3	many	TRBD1	CAISRQGSNQPQHF	TGTGCCATCAGTAGACAGGGTAGCAATCAGCCCCAGCATTTT
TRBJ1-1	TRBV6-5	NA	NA	CASSAGQEAFF	TGTGCCAGCAGTGCGGGGCAGGAAGCTTTCTTT
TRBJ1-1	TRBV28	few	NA	CASSIGQTPDAFF	TGTGCCAGCAGTATCGGACAGACCCCAGACGCTTTCTTT
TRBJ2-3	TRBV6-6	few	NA	CASRSYDTQYF	TGTGCCAGCAGAAGTTACGATACGCAGTATTTT
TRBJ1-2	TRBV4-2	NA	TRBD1	CASSQDRGRAYGHTF	TGTGCCAGCAGCCAAGACAGGGGGCGCGCCTATGGCCACACCTTC
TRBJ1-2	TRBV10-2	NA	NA	CASSEMENYGYTF	TGCGCCAGCAGTGAGATGGAGAACTATGGCTACACCTTC
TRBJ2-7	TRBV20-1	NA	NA	CSARGGGPYEQYF	TGCAGTGCTAGGGGTGGGGGTCCCTACGAGCAGTACTTC
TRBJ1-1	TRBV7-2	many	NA	CASSFVQGDTEAFF	TGTGCCAGCAGCTTTGTACAGGGTGACACTGAAGCTTTCTTT
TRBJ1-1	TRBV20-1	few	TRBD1	CSAWDRGHTEAFF	TGCAGTGCTTGGGACAGGGGCCACACTGAAGCTTTCTTT
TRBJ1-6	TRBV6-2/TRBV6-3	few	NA	CASSYGQFNSPLHF	TGTGCCAGCAGTTACGGACAGTTTAATTCACCCCTCCACTTT
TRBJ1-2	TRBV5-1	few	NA	CASSSGNSDGYTF	TGCGCCAGCAGCTCCGGGAACAGCGATGGCTACACCTTC
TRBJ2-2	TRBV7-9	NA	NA	CASPPSENTGELFF	TGTGCCAGCCCGCCTTCGGAGAACACCGGGGAGCTGTTTTTT
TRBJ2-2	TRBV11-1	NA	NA	CASRSAVNTGELFF	TGTGCCAGCAGGTCCGCTGTGAACACCGGGGAGCTGTTTTTT
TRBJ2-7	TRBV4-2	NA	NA	CASSKGVGLEGEQYF	TGTGCCAGCAGCAAGGGGGTTGGCCTGGAGGGAGAGCAGTACTTC
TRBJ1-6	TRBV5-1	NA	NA	CASSLRQLNSPLHF	TGCGCCAGCAGCTTGCGGCAGCTTAATTCACCCCTCCACTTT
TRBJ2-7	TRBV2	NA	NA	CASSENSAGSYEQYF	TGTGCCAGCAGTGAAAATTCCGCAGGGTCCTACGAGCAGTACTTC
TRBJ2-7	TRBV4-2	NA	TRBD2	CASSQEGSSGGAYEQYF	TGTGCCAGCAGCCAAGAGGGGTCTAGCGGGGGCGCCTACGAGCAGTACTTC
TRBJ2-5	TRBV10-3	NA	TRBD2	CAISRTSGGGNQETQYF	TGTGCCATCAGTCGGACTAGCGGGGGGGGGAATCAAGAGACCCAGTACTTC
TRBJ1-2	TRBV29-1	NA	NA	CSVRDLYGYTF	TGCAGCGTTCGGGACTTGTATGGCTACACCTTC
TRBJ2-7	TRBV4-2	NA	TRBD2	CASSQEAGTSYYEQYF	TGTGCCAGCAGCCAAGAAGCCGGGACTAGTTACTACGAGCAGTACTTC
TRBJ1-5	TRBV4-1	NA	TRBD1	CASSSRDRGFGELQHF	TGCGCCAGCAGCTCCCGGGACAGGGGATTCGGGGAGCTCCAGCATTTT
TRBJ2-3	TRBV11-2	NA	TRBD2	CASSPPGSGRPSTDTQYF	TGTGCCAGCAGCCCCCCCGGAAGCGGGAGGCCGAGCACAGATACGCAGTATTTT
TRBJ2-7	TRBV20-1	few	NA	CSAREGGRSGEQYF	TGCAGTGCTAGAGAGGGGGGACGATCGGGCGAGCAGTACTTC
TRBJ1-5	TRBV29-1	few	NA	CSVAGMGNQPQHF	TGCAGCGTTGCGGGCATGGGCAATCAGCCCCAGCATTTT
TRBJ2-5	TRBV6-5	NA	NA	CASSLGLERYQETQYF	TGTGCCAGCAGTTTGGGTCTAGAGAGGTACCAAGAGACCCAGTACTTC
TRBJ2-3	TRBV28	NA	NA	CASRRLDKFTDTQYF	TGTGCCAGCAGAAGGTTGGACAAGTTCACAGATACGCAGTATTTT
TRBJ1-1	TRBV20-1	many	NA	CSALVGAQVNTEAFF	TGCAGTGCTTTGGTGGGGGCCCAAGTGAACACTGAAGCTTTCTTT
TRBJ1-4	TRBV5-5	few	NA	CASSLGVTAGQKEKLFF	TGTGCCAGCAGCTTGGGGGTTACCGCGGGACAAAAGGAAAAACTGTTTTTT
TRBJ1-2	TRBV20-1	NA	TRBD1	CSAKETGGDRGYGYTF	TGCAGTGCTAAAGAAACAGGGGGCGATCGGGGCTATGGCTACACCTTC
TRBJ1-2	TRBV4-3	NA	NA	CASSQVKGYRYGYTF	TGCGCCAGCAGCCAAGTAAAAGGGTATCGCTATGGCTACACCTTC